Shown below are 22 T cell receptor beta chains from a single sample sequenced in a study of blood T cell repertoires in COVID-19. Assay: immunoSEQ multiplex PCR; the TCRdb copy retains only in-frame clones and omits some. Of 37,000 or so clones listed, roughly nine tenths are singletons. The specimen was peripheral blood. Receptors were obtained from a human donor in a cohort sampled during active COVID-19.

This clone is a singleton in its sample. The CDR3 region has the DNA TGTGCCAGCAGCCCCCGGGGGGGTCTCTCCTACGAGCAGTACTTC. Translation: CASSPRGGLSYEQYF. V and J are TRBV11-2 and TRBJ2-7, with 8 bases aligning to TRBD2. The CDR3 is 15 residues long. Trimming took 5 bases from V and 0 from J; bases not matched to a gene: 6. Germline CDR1 is SGHAT and CDR2 is FQNNGV. Drawing the rest from reference TRBV11-2 and TRBJ2-7, the complete variable domain is EAGVAQSPRYKIIEKRQSVAFWCNPISGHATLYWYQQILGQGPKLLIQFQNNGVVDDSQLPKDRFSAERLKGVDSTLKIQPAKLEDSAVYLCASSPRGGLSYEQYFGPGTRLTVT.

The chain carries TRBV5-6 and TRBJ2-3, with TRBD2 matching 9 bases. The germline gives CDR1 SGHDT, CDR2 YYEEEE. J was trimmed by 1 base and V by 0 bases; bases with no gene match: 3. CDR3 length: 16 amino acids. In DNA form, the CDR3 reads TGTGCCAGCAGCTTGGTGGCGGGAGGGCGCACAGATACGCAGTATTTT. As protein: CASSLVAGGRTDTQYF.

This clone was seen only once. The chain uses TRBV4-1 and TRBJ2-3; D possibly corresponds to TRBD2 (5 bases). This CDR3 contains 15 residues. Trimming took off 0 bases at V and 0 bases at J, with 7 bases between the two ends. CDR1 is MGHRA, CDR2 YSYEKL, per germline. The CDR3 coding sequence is TGCGCCAGCAGCCAAGATTGGACTAGCACAGATACGCAGTATTTT. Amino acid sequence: CASSQDWTSTDTQYF.

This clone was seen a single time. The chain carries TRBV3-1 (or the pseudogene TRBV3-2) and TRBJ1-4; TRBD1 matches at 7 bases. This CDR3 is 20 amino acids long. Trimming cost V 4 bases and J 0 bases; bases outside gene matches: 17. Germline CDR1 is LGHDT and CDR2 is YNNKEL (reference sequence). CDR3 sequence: CASSPALGRGPLATNEKLFF. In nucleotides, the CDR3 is TGTGCCAGCAGCCCCGCCCTCGGTAGGGGGCCCCTTGCAACTAATGAAAAACTGTTTTTT.

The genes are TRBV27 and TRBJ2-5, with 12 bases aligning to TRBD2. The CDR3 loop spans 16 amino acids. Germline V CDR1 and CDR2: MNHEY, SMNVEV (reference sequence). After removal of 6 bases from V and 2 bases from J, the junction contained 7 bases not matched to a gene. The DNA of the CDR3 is TGTGCCAGCAGAAAAACTAGCGGGGGGTCACAAGAGACCCAGTACTTC. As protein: CASRKTSGGSQETQYF.

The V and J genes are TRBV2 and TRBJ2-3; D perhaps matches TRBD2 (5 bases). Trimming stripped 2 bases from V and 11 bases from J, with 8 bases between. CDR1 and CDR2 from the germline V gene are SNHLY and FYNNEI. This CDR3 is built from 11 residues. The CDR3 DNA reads TGTGCCAGCAGTGAAACTGGAGGGCAGTATTTT. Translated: CASSETGGQYF.

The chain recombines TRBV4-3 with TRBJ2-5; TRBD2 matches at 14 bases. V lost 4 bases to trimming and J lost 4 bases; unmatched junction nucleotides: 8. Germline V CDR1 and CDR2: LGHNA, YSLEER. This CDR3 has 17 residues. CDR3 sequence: CASSRRLAGGPGETQYF. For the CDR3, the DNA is TGCGCCAGCAGCCGCCGACTAGCGGGAGGGCCAGGAGAGACCCAGTACTTC.

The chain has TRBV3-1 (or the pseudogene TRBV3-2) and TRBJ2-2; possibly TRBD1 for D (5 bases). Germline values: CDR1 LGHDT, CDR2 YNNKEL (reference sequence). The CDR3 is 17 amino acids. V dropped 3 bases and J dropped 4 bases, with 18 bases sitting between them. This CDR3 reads CASSHPLGRSGTGELFF. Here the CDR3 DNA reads TGTGCCAGCAGCCACCCCTTGGGGCGCTCGGGCACCGGGGAGCTGTTTTTT.

The CDR3 loop is CASSPPSVNTEAFF. The DNA of the CDR3 is TGTGCCAGCTCACCACCTAGTGTGAACACTGAAGCTTTCTTT. This chain links TRBV18 with TRBJ1-1; unclear D gene. The CDR3 loop spans 14 amino acids. Germline values: CDR1 KGHSH, CDR2 LQKENI. The ends were cut back, 0 bases at V and 0 bases at J, with 5 bases in the middle. The full variable domain, with the rest looked up from reference TRBV18 and TRBJ1-1, is NAGVMQNPRHLVRRRGQEARLRCSPMKGHSHVYWYRQLPEEGLKFMVYLQKENIIDESGMPKERFSAEFPKEGPSILRIQQVVRGDSAAYFCASSPPSVNTEAFFGQGTRLTVV.

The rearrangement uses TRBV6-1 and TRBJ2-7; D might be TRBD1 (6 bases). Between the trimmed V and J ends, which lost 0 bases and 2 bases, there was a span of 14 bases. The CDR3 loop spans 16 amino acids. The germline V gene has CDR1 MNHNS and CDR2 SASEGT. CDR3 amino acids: CASSEASPGVAYEQYF. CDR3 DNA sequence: TGTGCCAGCAGTGAAGCGTCTCCAGGGGTGGCCTACGAGCAGTACTTC.

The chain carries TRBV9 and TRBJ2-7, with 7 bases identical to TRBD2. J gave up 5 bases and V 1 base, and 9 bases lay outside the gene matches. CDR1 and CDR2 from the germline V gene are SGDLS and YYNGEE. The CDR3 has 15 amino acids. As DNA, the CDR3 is TGTGCCAGCAGCGTAACCGGGACTATTTTCGACGAGCAGTACTTC. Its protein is CASSVTGTIFDEQYF. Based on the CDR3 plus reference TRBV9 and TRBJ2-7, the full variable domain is DSGVTQTPKHLITATGQRVTLRCSPRSGDLSVYWYQQSLDQGLQFLIQYYNGEERAKGNILERFSAQQFPDLHSELNLSSLELGDSALYFCASSVTGTIFDEQYFGPGTRLTVT.

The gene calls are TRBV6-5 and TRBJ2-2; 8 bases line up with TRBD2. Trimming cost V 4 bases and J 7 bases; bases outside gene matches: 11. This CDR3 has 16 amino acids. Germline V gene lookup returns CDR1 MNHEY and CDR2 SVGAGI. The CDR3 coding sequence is TGTGCCAGCAGTTCCTTAGGGACTAGAGGGATCGGGGAGCTGTTTTTT. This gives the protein CASSSLGTRGIGELFF.

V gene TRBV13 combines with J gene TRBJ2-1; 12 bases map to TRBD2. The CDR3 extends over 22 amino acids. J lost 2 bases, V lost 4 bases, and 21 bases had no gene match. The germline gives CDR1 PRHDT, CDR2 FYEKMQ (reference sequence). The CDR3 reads CASSSPVPGLAGLPLTYNEQFF. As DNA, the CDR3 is TGTGCCAGCAGCTCTCCGGTGCCGGGACTAGCGGGTTTGCCCCTGACCTACAATGAGCAGTTCTTC.

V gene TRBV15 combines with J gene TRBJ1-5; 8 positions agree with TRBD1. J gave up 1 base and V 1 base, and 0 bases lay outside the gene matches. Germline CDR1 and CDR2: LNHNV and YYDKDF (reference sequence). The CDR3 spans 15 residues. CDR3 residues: CATSRGTGSNQPQHF. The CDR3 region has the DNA TGTGCCACCAGCAGAGGGACAGGGAGCAATCAGCCCCAGCATTTT.

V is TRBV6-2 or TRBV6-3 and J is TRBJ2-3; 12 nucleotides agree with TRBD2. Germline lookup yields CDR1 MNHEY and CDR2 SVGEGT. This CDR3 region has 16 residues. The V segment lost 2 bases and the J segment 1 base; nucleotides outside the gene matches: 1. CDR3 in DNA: TGTGCCAGCAGTTACAGGACTAGCGGGGGCACAGATACGCAGTATTTT. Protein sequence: CASSYRTSGGTDTQYF.

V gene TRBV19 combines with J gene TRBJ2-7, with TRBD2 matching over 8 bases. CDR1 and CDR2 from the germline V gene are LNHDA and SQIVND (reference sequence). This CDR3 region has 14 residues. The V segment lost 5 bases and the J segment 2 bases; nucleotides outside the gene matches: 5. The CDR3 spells CASSWREAPYEQYF. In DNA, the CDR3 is TGTGCCAGTAGTTGGCGGGAGGCACCCTACGAGCAGTACTTC.

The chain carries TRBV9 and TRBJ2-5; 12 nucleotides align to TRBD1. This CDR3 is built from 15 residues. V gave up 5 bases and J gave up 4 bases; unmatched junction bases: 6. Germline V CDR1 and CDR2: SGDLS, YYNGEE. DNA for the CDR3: TGTGCCAGCAGTCCGGGGACAGGGGGCGTAGAGACCCAGTACTTC. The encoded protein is CASSPGTGGVETQYF.

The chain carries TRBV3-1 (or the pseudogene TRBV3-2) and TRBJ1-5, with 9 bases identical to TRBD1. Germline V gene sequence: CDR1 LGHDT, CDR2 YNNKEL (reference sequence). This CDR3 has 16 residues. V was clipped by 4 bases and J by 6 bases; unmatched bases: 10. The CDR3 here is CASSPQGAGRGQPQHF. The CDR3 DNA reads TGTGCCAGCAGCCCACAGGGGGCTGGTCGGGGTCAGCCCCAGCATTTT.

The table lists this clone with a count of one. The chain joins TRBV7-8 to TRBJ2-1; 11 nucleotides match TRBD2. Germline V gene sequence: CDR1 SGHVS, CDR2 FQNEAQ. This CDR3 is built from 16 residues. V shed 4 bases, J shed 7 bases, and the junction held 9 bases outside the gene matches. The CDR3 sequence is CASSSTSGERGNEQFF. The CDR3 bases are TGTGCCAGCAGCTCGACTAGCGGGGAACGGGGTAATGAGCAGTTCTTC. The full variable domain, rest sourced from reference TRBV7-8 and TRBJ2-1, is GAGVSQSPRYKVAKRGQDVALRCDPISGHVSLFWYQQALGQGPEFLTYFQNEAQLDKSGLPSDRFFAERPEGSVSTLKIQRTQQEDSAVYLCASSSTSGERGNEQFFGPGTRLTVL.

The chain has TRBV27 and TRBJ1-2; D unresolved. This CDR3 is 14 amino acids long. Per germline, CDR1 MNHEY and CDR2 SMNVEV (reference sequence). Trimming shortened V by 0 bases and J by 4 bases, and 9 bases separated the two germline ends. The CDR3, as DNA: TGTGCCAGCAGTTTATCCGGCGGAGTCTATGGCTACACCTTC. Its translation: CASSLSGGVYGYTF.

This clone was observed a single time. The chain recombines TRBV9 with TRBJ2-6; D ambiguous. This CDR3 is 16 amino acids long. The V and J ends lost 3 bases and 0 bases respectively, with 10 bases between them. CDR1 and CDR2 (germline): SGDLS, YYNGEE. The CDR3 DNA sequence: TGTGCCAGCAGCGCTATGAGGCACTCTGGGGCCAACGTCCTGACTTTC. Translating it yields CASSAMRHSGANVLTF. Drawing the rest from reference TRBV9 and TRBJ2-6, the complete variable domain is DSGVTQTPKHLITATGQRVTLRCSPRSGDLSVYWYQQSLDQGLQFLIQYYNGEERAKGNILERFSAQQFPDLHSELNLSSLELGDSALYFCASSAMRHSGANVLTFGAGSRLTVL.

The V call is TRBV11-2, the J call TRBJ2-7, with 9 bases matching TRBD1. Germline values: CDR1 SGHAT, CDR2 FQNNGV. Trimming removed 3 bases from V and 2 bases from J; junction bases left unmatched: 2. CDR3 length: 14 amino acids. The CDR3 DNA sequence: TGTGCCAGCAGCTTCGGGACAGGGCCCTACGAGCAGTACTTC. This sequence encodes CASSFGTGPYEQYF.